The rows below give T cell receptor beta chains drawn from one sample of a study of cytomegalovirus exposure and HLA in healthy donors. The assay was immunoSEQ multiplex PCR, and TCRdb's table has in-frame clones only and misses some. The table includes about 140,000 clones, about 78% detected once. The sample comprised PBMCs. These receptors all stem from a man aged 35 to 55 in good health and CMV-seropositive. CDR3s leave out the opening cysteine and the closing phenylalanine or tryptophan. Fields, in order: J gene, V gene, clone size, CDR3 protein. Only part of the rows carry a size: once, few, many, or a class if the clone is expanded.

>TRBJ2-7|TRBV28|once
ASHSPGGNSYEQY
>TRBJ1-4|TRBV5-6|-
ASSHTGQGGEKLF
>TRBJ2-3|TRBV27|-
ASSFASGGVGGTDTQY
>TRBJ1-1|TRBV5-1|-
ASTRDSLNTEAF
>TRBJ1-4|TRBV5-1|-
ASSGTGGPNEKLF
>TRBJ2-5|TRBV6-5|-
ASSFPGGGETQY
>TRBJ2-7|TRBV6-5|-
ASSWSGLEGYEQY
>TRBJ1-4|TRBV14|-
ASSQEMGLEKLF
>TRBJ2-3|TRBV15|-
ATSDWGADTQY
>TRBJ2-1|TRBV7-9|-
ASSHAGGMYNEQF
>TRBJ1-5|TRBV6-4|-
ASIPGTGCNQPQH
>TRBJ2-5|TRBV18|-
ASSPLRTGGSTYQETQY
>TRBJ2-7|TRBV27|few
ASSSSYEQY
>TRBJ1-4|TRBV6-6|-
ASSYSQGLSPDLPF
>TRBJ1-1|TRBV7-2|-
AGSRLGYSEAF
>TRBJ1-2|TRBV5-4|once
ASSQGGTGPFNYGYT